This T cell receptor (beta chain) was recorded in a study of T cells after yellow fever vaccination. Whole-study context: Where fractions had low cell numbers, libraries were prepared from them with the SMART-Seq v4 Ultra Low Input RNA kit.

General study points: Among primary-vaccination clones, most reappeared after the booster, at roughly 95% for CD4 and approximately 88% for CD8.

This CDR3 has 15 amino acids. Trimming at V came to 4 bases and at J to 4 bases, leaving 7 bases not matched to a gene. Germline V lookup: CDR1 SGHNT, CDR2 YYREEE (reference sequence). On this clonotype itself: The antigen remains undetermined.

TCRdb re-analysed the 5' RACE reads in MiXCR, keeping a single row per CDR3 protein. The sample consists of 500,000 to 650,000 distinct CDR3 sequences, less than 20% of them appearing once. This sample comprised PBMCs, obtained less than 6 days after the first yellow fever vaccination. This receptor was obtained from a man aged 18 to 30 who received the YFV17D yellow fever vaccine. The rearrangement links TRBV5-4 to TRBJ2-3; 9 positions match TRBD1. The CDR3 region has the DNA TGTGCCAGCAGCATCGACAGGGGGATGTCAGATACGCAGTATTTT. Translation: CASSIDRGMSDTQYF. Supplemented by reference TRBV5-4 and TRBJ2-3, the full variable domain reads ETGVTQSPTHLIKTRGQQVTLRCSSQSGHNTVSWYQQALGQGPQFIFQYYREEENGRGNFPPRFSGLQFPNYSSELNVNALELDDSALYLCASSIDRGMSDTQYFGPGTRLTVL.